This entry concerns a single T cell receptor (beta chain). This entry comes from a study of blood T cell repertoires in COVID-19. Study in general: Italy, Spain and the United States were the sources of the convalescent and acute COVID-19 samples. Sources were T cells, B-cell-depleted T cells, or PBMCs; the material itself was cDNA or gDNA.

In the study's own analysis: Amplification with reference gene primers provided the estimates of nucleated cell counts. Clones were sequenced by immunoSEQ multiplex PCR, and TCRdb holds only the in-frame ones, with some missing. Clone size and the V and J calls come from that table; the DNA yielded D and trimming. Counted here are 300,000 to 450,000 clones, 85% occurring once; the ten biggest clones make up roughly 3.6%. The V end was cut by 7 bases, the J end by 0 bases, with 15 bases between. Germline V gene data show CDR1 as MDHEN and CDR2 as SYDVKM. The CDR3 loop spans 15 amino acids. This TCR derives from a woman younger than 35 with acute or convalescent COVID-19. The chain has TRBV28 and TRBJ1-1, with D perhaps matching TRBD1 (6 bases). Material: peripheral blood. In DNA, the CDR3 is TGTGCCAGCAACAGGGCCTTGTCCGTGAACACTGAAGCTTTCTTT. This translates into CASNRALSVNTEAFF.